The T cell receptor beta chain under discussion was sequenced for a study of robustness of blood B and T cell sequencing (dated by TCRdb to 2017 to 2018). Background on the whole study: The goal of the study was to find out how much peripheral blood is required to reliably describe the TCRbeta and IgG repertoires of an individual. Two replicate TCRbeta cDNA libraries were prepared from one shared RNA pool from a single 10 ml draw, serving as technical replicates. TCRbeta and IgG repertoires were quantified in each of the approximately 9 independently drawn blood samples.

Study-wide findings and limitations: Combining 3 or 4 tubes (roughly 30-45 ml blood) brought coverage of the top 10,000 TCRbeta clonotypes close to saturation. A full plateau was not reached by TCRbeta rarefaction curves, suggesting under-sequencing or many low-abundance clonotypes. No improvement in the overlap of rare TCRbeta clonotypes was observed when tubes were pooled, implying that much larger blood volumes would be needed for rare TCRbeta clonotypes to be captured. When technical replicate libraries were compared, roughly 95% of the top 10,000 TCRbeta clonotypes in one library also turned up in the other. Every single 10 ml sample contained the 1,000 most abundant TCRbeta clonotypes from the pooled draws. Evidence of cross-contamination, likely caused by batch processing, was seen in one pair of TCRbeta libraries, and the UMI-sequence pairs shared between the two libraries were removed. Immediate fractionation was required for EDTA tubes, so the use of EDTA tubes in multi-site collections was limited.

The library was produced with PCR. Sequenced on an Illumina MiSeq. Synthesis of cDNA relied on SMARTScribe reverse transcriptase together with a 5' template-switch oligo that added a universal priming site. The template-switch oligo carried a 12-nucleotide random unique molecular identifier (UMI) that tagged each cDNA molecule. During reverse transcription, TCRbeta transcripts were targeted by chain-specific reverse primers. Residual template-switch adapters were removed by uracil DNA glycosylase treatment, and cDNA was purified using a Qiagen MinElute kit. For the first PCR, around 21 cycles were run with KAPA HiFi HotStart ReadyMix and step-out primers, split across four 50 ul reactions. First-round PCR products were gel-purified before further amplification. Illumina Nextera adapters were attached in a second PCR of seven to eight cycles, and the libraries were then purified and pooled. For each TCRbeta molecule, the UMI barcode was captured by a 50-nucleotide 5' read. The authors' analysis ran thus. Reads were grouped by UMI into consensus reads using the MIGEC toolkit. PEAR was used to merge forward and reverse consensus reads, producing the final reads. A custom decontamination script removed identical UMI-sequence pairs shared across libraries, treating them as cross-sample contamination. MIGMAP, a wrapper around IgBLAST, was used for V(D)J assignment and CDR3 extraction. TCR clonotypes were defined by identical V gene, J gene and CDR3 amino acid sequence, and CDR1 and CDR2 were left unsequenced. TCRdb handled the public reads itself, with Q25 trimming in fastp and clone calling in MiXCR, and kept productive beta chains. Here each entry gathers all rows of one CDR3 protein and keeps the most common genes and DNA. The V and J calls follow TCRdb's processing rather than the paper's. Here the sample has roughly 3,600 distinct CDR3 sequences; around half occur a single time. Jointly, the top ten make up approximately 24% of the sample.

mRNA, which captures expressed receptors, was used instead of genomic DNA for quantification of TCRbeta repertoires. Leukocytes from the buffy coat were collected into Trizol, and RNA was extracted using the Direct-zol RNA MiniPrep Plus kit with no cell sorting. EDTA blood tubes were spun right away at 4 degrees C to separate plasma, buffy coat and red blood cells. V loses 2 bases, J loses 3 bases, and the germline ends lie 9 bases apart. According to the germline V gene (reference sequence), CDR1 reads SGHNT and CDR2 reads YYREEE. Inclusive of the bounding cysteine and phenylalanine, the CDR3 is 13 residues long. Of the read, only the CDR3 DNA is kept; its 39 bases are in frame from base 1. Comment on this clonotype: No cognate antigen has been identified for it. Base-call qualities are not available, and no considerably larger clone is one nucleotide away.

The chain uses TRBV5-4 and TRBJ2-7; the D region possibly corresponds to TRBD1 (5 bases align). The specimen was peripheral blood. This sequence was found in a human donor in good health. Here is the DNA: TGTGCCAGCAGCTTAAGGGGTGGCTACGAGCAGTACTTC. It is translated as CASSLRGGYEQYF.